The 8 T cell receptor beta chains below were found in one sample sequenced in a study of T cell responses to AZD1222 COVID-19 vaccine. Assay: immunoSEQ multiplex PCR; the TCRdb copy retains only in-frame clones and omits some. Here the sample spans 90,000 to 120,000 clones, around nine tenths being singletons. The source was peripheral blood, collected on day 0 of AZD1222 vaccination. These receptors all stem from an adult in good health.

The chain is built from TRBV6-1 and TRBJ2-7; 12 bases align to TRBD1. This CDR3 comprises 14 residues. With 2 bases clipped from V and 8 bases from J, the junction kept 4 bases outside the gene matches. Germline V gene data show CDR1 as MNHNS and CDR2 as SASEGT. The DNA for the CDR3 is TGTGCCAGCAGTGAAAGGGACAGGGGGCGCAAGCAGTACTTC. Residues: CASSERDRGRKQYF.

The chain combines TRBV10-3 with TRBJ1-1; TRBD1 matches 7 bases. Germline CDR1 is ENHRY and CDR2 is SYGVKD. V shed 0 bases, J shed 7 bases, and the junction held 8 bases outside the gene matches. The CDR3 runs to 15 residues. CDR3 protein: CAISESGQTSHEAFF. In DNA, the CDR3 is TGTGCCATCAGTGAGTCGGGACAGACGTCCCATGAAGCTTTCTTT.

The chain has TRBV5-5 and TRBJ2-1; maybe TRBD2 (5 bases). CDR1 and CDR2 from the germline V gene are SGHKS and YYEKEE (reference sequence). The CDR3 totals 12 residues. V was trimmed by 4 bases and J by 8 bases, leaving 10 bases between them. The CDR3 nucleotides read TGTGCCAGCAGCCTGCAGAGGGATGAGCAGTTCTTC. Its translation is CASSLQRDEQFF.

This chain joins TRBV6-5 and TRBJ1-1, with a tentative D call TRBD1 (6 bases). The length of the CDR3 is 15 residues. V dropped 3 bases and J dropped 5 bases, with 16 bases sitting between them. CDR1 MNHEY and CDR2 SVGAGI come from the germline V gene. CDR3 residues: CASSYWVGGKTEAFF. The CDR3 DNA follows: TGTGCCAGCAGTTATTGGGTAGGGGGAAAAACTGAAGCTTTCTTT.

This clone was observed a single time. The chain links TRBV28 to TRBJ2-1; 11 bases match TRBD2. V dropped 5 bases and J dropped 5; count of bases not matched to a gene: 5. The germline V gene encodes CDR1 MDHEN and CDR2 SYDVKM. This CDR3 has 15 amino acids. In nucleotides, the CDR3 is TGTGCCAGCAGTCCTAGCGGGGGGTTTAACAATGAGCAGTTCTTC. It yields the protein CASSPSGGFNNEQFF.

V and J are TRBV10-3 and TRBJ2-2, with D perhaps given as TRBD1 or TRBD2 (6 bases each). The CDR3 loop spans 14 amino acids. V lost 8 bases to trimming and J lost 7 bases, with 17 bases between them. CDR1 is ENHRY and CDR2 is SYGVKD in the germline V gene. CDR3 sequence: CAIQEGGSRGELFF. CDR3 in DNA: TGTGCCATCCAGGAGGGGGGTTCTCGCGGGGAGCTGTTTTTT.

The V and J genes are TRBV3-1 (or the pseudogene TRBV3-2) and TRBJ1-1; D is unresolved. Trimming took off 1 base at V and 4 bases at J, with 19 bases between the two ends. Per the germline V gene, CDR1 is LGHDT and CDR2 is YNNKEL (reference sequence). The CDR3 has 17 amino acids. CDR3 sequence: CASSQGLPGGKTTEAFF. CDR3 coding DNA: TGTGCCAGCAGCCAAGGTCTACCCGGAGGGAAGACCACTGAAGCTTTCTTT.

This CDR3 reads CASSLTLGQNEQFF. CDR3 DNA: TGCGCCAGCAGCTTGACTTTGGGGCAAAATGAGCAGTTCTTC. The rearrangement uses TRBV5-1 and TRBJ2-1; tentative D call: TRBD1 (5 bases). The ends were cut back, 1 base at V and 7 bases at J, with 12 bases in the middle. The CDR3 spans 14 residues. Germline assignment: CDR1 SGHRS and CDR2 YFSETQ.